This T cell receptor beta chain is from a study of cytomegalovirus exposure and HLA in healthy donors. The PCR made use of 60 Vbeta and 13 Jbeta primers. Measured with immunoSEQ multiplex PCR; TCRdb has only the in-frame clones, and not every one. The profile shows about 130,000 clones, around four fifths of them singletons. Germline lookup yields CDR1 SGHVS and CDR2 FQNEAQ. The CDR3 length is 15 residues. The junction had 6 bases not matched to a gene; V was cut back by 5 bases and J by 3 bases. Unrecorded immune exposures were likely, despite nominal health at sampling. Sequencing was carried out using PBMCs. This sequence was found in a boy younger than 18 in good health and CMV-seronegative. J is TRBJ2-7 and V is TRBV7-8, with 11 bases matching TRBD2. The CDR3 spells CASSIPTSGGYEQYF. The DNA for the CDR3 is TGTGCCAGCAGCATACCAACTAGCGGGGGCTACGAGCAGTACTTC.